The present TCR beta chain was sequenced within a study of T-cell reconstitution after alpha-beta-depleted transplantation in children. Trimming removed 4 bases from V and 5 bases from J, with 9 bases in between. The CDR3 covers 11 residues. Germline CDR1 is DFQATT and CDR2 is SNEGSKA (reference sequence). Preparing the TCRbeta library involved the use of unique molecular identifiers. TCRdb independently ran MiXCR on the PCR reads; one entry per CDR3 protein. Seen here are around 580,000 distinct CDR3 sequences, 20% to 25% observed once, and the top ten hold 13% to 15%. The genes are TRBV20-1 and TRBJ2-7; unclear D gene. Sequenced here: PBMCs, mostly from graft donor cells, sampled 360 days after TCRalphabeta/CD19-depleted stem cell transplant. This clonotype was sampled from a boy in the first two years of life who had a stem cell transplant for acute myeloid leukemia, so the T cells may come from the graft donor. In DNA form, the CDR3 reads TGCAGTGCTAAGGAAATAGACGAGCAGTACTTC. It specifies CSAKEIDEQYF.